This T cell receptor (beta chain) was sequenced in a study of blood T cell repertoires in COVID-19. Study at large: Samples taken during acute and convalescent COVID-19 were collected in the United States, Italy and Spain. Sources were T cells, B-cell-depleted T cells, or PBMCs; the material itself was cDNA or gDNA.

V dropped 0 bases and J dropped 1 base, with 18 bases sitting between them. CDR3 length: 18 residues. Germline-derived CDR1 and CDR2 are LNHNV and YYDKDF (reference sequence). Original processing methods: Estimation of nucleated cell counts was performed using reference gene primer amplification. Using immunoSEQ multiplex PCR, the repertoire was profiled, and TCRdb retains in-frame clones only, with some absent. V and J calls and clone size come straight from that table; D and trimming were deduced from the DNA. The table lists 43,000 or so clones, 87% of them singletons. The chain is built from TRBV15 and TRBJ1-1; D perhaps matches TRBD1 (5 bases). The sequence derives from a man between 60 and 75 years old with active COVID-19. Sequenced: peripheral blood. The CDR3 loop is CATSRDRGLGLTNTEAFF. CDR3 coding DNA: TGTGCCACCAGCAGAGATCGAGGTCTGGGGCTTACGAACACTGAAGCTTTCTTT.